The present T cell receptor (beta chain) was sequenced within a study of cytotoxic CD8 clonotypes in ibrutinib-treated CLL. Study as a whole: Partial response occurred in approximately 25 patients and complete response in 2; at median roughly 72 months, roughly 14 remained remitted and about twelve progressed. Overall study findings and caveats: Public clonotypes were uncommon and contracted or stayed stable on treatment.

Deep sequencing aimed at 1 in 200,000 to 1 in 1 million T cells' resolution. Sequencing used immunoSEQ multiplex PCR; TCRdb keeps in-frame clones, though not all of them. This sample has 330,000 or so clones, with roughly 67% found just once. With respect to this clone: Its antigen is undetermined.

Trimming stripped 3 bases from V and 0 bases from J, with 18 bases between. CDR3 length: 17 residues. Germline CDR1 reads SGHTA; CDR2 reads FQGNSA. The sample in question was PBMCs, obtained after 36 months of ibrutinib treatment. This TCR was recovered from a human donor with chronic lymphocytic leukemia. This chain uses TRBV7-2 with TRBJ2-7; D may be TRBD2 (6 bases). The CDR3 DNA reads TGTGCCAGCAGCTTTTCAGCCCAAGCGGGTGGCTCCTACGAGCAGTACTTC. Translation gives CASSFSAQAGGSYEQYF.